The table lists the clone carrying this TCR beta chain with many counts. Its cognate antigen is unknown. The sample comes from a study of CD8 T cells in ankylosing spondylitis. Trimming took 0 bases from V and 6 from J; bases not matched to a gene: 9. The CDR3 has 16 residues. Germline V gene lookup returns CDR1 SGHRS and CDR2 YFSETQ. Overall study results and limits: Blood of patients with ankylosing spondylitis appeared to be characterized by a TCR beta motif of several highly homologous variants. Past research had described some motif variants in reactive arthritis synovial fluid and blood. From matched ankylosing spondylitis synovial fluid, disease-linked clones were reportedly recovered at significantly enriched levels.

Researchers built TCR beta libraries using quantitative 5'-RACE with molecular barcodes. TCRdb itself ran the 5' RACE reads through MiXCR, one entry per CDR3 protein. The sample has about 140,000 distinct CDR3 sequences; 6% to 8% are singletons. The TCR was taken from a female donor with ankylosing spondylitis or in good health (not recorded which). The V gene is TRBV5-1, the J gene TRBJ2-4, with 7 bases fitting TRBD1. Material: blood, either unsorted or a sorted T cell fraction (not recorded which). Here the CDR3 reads CASSLGATGALNIQYF. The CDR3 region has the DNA TGCGCCAGCAGCTTGGGTGCCACAGGGGCCTTAAACATTCAGTACTTC.